The 21 T cell receptor beta chains in this list originate from one sample, sequenced in a study of CD8 T cells in ankylosing spondylitis. TCRdb independently ran MiXCR on the 5' RACE reads; one entry per CDR3 protein. The sample records 150,000 or so distinct CDR3 sequences, roughly 18% being singletons. Material for sequencing was blood, either unsorted or a sorted T cell fraction (not recorded which). The origin of the receptors is a male donor with ankylosing spondylitis or in good health (not recorded which).

The chain recombines TRBV3-1 with TRBJ2-3, with D uncertain. Germline V lookup: CDR1 LGHDT, CDR2 YNNKEL (reference sequence). The V end lost 4 bases, the J end lost 6 bases, and 11 bases lay between the germline ends. This CDR3 has 13 amino acids. The CDR3 bases are TGTGCCAGCAGCCCAGGTTCGTTCGATACGCAGTATTTT. Amino acid sequence: CASSPGSFDTQYF.

Regarding this clonotype: The junction and the germline gene differ at one end; a read error may be behind it. The chain uses TRBV30 and TRBJ2-2; 7 nucleotides line up with TRBD2. There are 14 residues in the CDR3. Germline V gene lookup returns CDR1 GTSNPN and CDR2 SVGIG (reference sequence). The CDR3 DNA reads TGTGCCTGGAGTGTCTGGCGGCTTGGGGGGGAACTGTTTTTT. Amino acid sequence: CAWSVWRLGGELFF.

This clonotype has only a few counts. The chain joins TRBV28 to TRBJ1-6; 7 positions match TRBD1. Germline CDR1 and CDR2: MDHEN and SYDVKM. The V and J ends lost 7 bases and 7 bases, in that order; junction bases with no gene match: 10. This CDR3 has 15 residues. This CDR3 is CASNYLDRRNSPLHF. The CDR3 DNA reads TGTGCCAGCAACTATTTGGACAGGCGAAATTCACCCCTCCACTTT.

J is TRBJ2-6 and V is TRBV5-4; D remains unclear. CDR1 and CDR2 (germline): SGHNT, YYREEE (reference sequence). V gave up 1 base and J gave up 0 bases, with 5 bases separating them. This CDR3 contains 15 residues. CDR3 coding DNA: TGTGCCAGCAGCTTGCCCGGCTCTGGGGCCAACGTCCTGACTTTC. The encoded protein is CASSLPGSGANVLTF.

In this sample, this clonotype turned up a few times. The chain has TRBV19 and TRBJ1-5; 10 bases fit TRBD1. Germline V gives CDR1 LNHDA, CDR2 SQIVND (reference sequence). CDR3 length equals 17 residues. V trimming: 3 bases; J trimming: 1 base; junction bases outside the gene matches: 6. As DNA, the CDR3 is TGTGCCAGTAGTATCCGGGACAGGGGTGGGAGCAATCAGCCCCAGCATTTT. This gives the protein CASSIRDRGGSNQPQHF.

This clonotype has a single count. This chain joins TRBV5-5 and TRBJ2-1, with D maybe TRBD2 (7 bases). Deletions cut 4 bases from V and 5 bases from J, with 19 bases between. This CDR3 has 16 residues. From germline, CDR1 is SGHKS and CDR2 YYEKEE (reference sequence). The CDR3 protein is CASSPLAGAAHNEQFF. The CDR3, as DNA: TGTGCCAGCAGCCCCCTGGCGGGGGCAGCGCACAATGAGCAGTTCTTC.

This chain joins TRBV12-3 or TRBV12-4 and TRBJ2-1; 14 bases fit TRBD2. The ends lost 10 bases at V and 8 bases at J; junction bases unmatched: 7. The CDR3 is made up of 14 amino acids. The CDR3 reads CATLTGLAGDEQFF. Written as DNA, the CDR3 is TGTGCCACCCTTACGGGACTAGCGGGAGATGAGCAGTTCTTC.

The chain is built from TRBV6-5 and TRBJ2-3; a weak D match, TRBD2 (5 bases). V lost 2 bases, J lost 5 bases, and 5 bases lay in between. Germline CDR1 is MNHEY and CDR2 is SVGAGI. The CDR3 covers 12 residues. CDR3 bases: TGTGCCAGCAGTTACGAGGGAGATACGCAGTATTTT. Translating gives CASSYEGDTQYF.

As concerns this clonotype: This may stem from a read error, because a much larger clone lies one nucleotide away. The rearrangement uses TRBV6-5 and TRBJ2-1, with 7 bases lining up with TRBD1. Germline values: CDR1 MNHEY, CDR2 SVGAGI. Germline trimming cut 2 bases from V and 2 bases from J; bases unmatched to any gene: 3. The length of the CDR3 is 15 residues. This chain's CDR3 is CASSYQGTAYNEQFF. In DNA, the CDR3 is TGTGCCAGCAGTTACCAAGGGACAGCCTACAATGAGCAGTTCTTC.

This chain connects TRBV29-1 to TRBJ1-1; the D gene is possibly TRBD1 (6 bases). V was trimmed by 6 bases and J by 1 base, leaving 12 bases between them. CDR1 is SQVTM and CDR2 is ANQGSEA in the germline V gene. The CDR3 runs to 13 residues. CDR3 in amino acids: CSVHREGNTEAFF. CDR3 DNA sequence: TGCAGCGTCCACAGGGAGGGGAACACTGAAGCTTTCTTT. Drawing the rest from reference TRBV29-1 and TRBJ1-1, the complete variable domain is SAVISQKPSRDICQRGTSLTIQCQVDSQVTMMFWYRQQPGQSLTLIATANQGSEATYESGFVIDKFPISRPNLTFSTLTVSNMSPEDSSIYLCSVHREGNTEAFFGQGTRLTVV.

The chain links TRBV18 to TRBJ1-1; no firm D call. The CDR3 is 13 amino acids. V was pared by 3 bases and J by 5 bases, with 10 bases between. Germline V CDR1 and CDR2: KGHSH, LQKENI. The CDR3 is CASSPLEGTEAFF. The CDR3 DNA follows: TGTGCCAGCTCACCTCTCGAGGGTACTGAAGCTTTCTTT.

The rearrangement links TRBV24-1 to TRBJ1-5; D remains unclear. Per the germline V gene, CDR1 is KGHDR and CDR2 is SFDVKD. The CDR3 runs to 14 residues. The V end lost 4 bases, the J end lost 6 bases, and 12 bases lay between the germline ends. CDR3 sequence reads: CATSERFTAQPQHF. The CDR3 DNA is TGTGCCACCAGTGAGCGGTTTACAGCTCAGCCCCAGCATTTT.

This clonotype came up many times. The chain links TRBV27 to TRBJ1-1; TRBD1 aligns across 10 bases. Germline V CDR1 and CDR2: MNHEY, SMNVEV (reference sequence). This CDR3 spans 14 amino acids. After removal of 6 bases from V and 4 bases from J, the junction contained 5 bases not matched to a gene. The chain's CDR3 is CASSWGQGSTEAFF. CDR3 nucleotide sequence: TGTGCCAGCAGCTGGGGACAGGGGAGCACTGAAGCTTTCTTT.

There are many counts of this clonotype. The chain carries TRBV2 and TRBJ1-6, with D tentatively TRBD1 (6 bases). Looked up from germline, CDR1 is SNHLY and CDR2 is FYNNEI. The CDR3 runs to 17 residues. The V gene lost 6 bases and the J gene lost 6 bases, with 21 bases spanning the gap. The CDR3 spells CASRRDVTDRVNSPLHF. CDR3 in DNA: TGTGCCAGCAGACGAGACGTTACGGACAGAGTTAATTCACCCCTCCACTTT.

The rearrangement links TRBV6-1 to TRBJ1-3; D gene ambiguous. V was shortened by 6 bases and J by 0 bases, with 9 bases between the two germline ends. There are 14 residues in the CDR3. CDR1 is MNHNS and CDR2 is SASEGT in the germline V gene. CDR3 DNA: TGTGCCAGCAGCGATGCAGGCTCTGGAAACACCATATATTTT. Protein: CASSDAGSGNTIYF.

The V gene is TRBV2, the J gene TRBJ2-1; TRBD1 aligns across 7 bases. The trim removed 6 bases at V and 3 bases at J, leaving 2 bases unmatched. The CDR3 consists of 13 residues. Looked up from germline, CDR1 is SNHLY and CDR2 is FYNNEI. Written as DNA, the CDR3 is TGTGCCAGCAGAGGGACAGACTACAATGAGCAGTTCTTC. Translating gives CASRGTDYNEQFF. The variable domain in full, completed from reference TRBV2 and TRBJ2-1, reads EPEVTQTPSHQVTQMGQEVILRCVPISNHLYFYWYRQILGQKVEFLVSFYNNEISEKSEIFDDQFSVERPDGSNFTLKIRSTKLEDSAMYFCASRGTDYNEQFFGPGTRLTVL.

This clonotype was detected only a few times. This chain links TRBV29-1 with TRBJ1-1, with a tentative D call TRBD1 (6 bases). This CDR3 contains 15 residues. V lost 1 base and J lost 0, with 12 bases in between. The germline V gene has CDR1 SQVTM and CDR2 ANQGSEA. CDR3 nucleotide sequence: TGCAGCGTTGAAGGTCAGGGGTACATGAACACTGAAGCTTTCTTT. Its translation: CSVEGQGYMNTEAFF.

This clonotype appeared many times. The J gene is TRBJ1-1, the V gene TRBV27; D remains ambiguous. The CDR3 is made up of 14 amino acids. The V end was cut by 6 bases, the J end by 0 bases, with 11 bases between. CDR1 MNHEY and CDR2 SMNVEV come from the germline V gene (reference sequence). The CDR3 region has the DNA TGTGCCAGCAGCCCCGGGCGGATGAACACTGAAGCTTTCTTT. This sequence encodes CASSPGRMNTEAFF.

This clonotype showed up many times. The chain links TRBV10-3 to TRBJ2-5; 10 bases agree with TRBD2. Germline CDR1 ENHRY, CDR2 SYGVKD. This CDR3 region has 18 residues. After removal of 2 bases from V and 1 base from J, the junction contained 10 bases not matched to a gene. The CDR3 bases are TGTGCCATCAGTGAGGCGTACGGACTAGCGGAAACCCAAGAGACCCAGTACTTC. This codes for CAISEAYGLAETQETQYF.

Only a few counts were recorded for this clonotype. The chain employs TRBV12-3 or TRBV12-4 and TRBJ1-5; no clear D. The CDR3 consists of 14 residues. Trimming removed 3 bases from V and 0 bases from J, with 6 bases in between. This CDR3 is CASSFSYSNQPQHF. CDR3 bases: TGTGCCAGCAGTTTTAGCTATAGCAATCAGCCCCAGCATTTT.

This clonotype occurred many times. This chain connects TRBV4-1 to TRBJ2-2; D remains unclear. V lost 5 bases and J lost 0, with 7 bases in between. There are 14 residues in the CDR3. Germline assignment: CDR1 MGHRA and CDR2 YSYEKL. The CDR3 nucleotides are TGCGCCAGCAGCTCACTTTCGAACACCGGGGAGCTGTTTTTT. This sequence encodes CASSSLSNTGELFF.